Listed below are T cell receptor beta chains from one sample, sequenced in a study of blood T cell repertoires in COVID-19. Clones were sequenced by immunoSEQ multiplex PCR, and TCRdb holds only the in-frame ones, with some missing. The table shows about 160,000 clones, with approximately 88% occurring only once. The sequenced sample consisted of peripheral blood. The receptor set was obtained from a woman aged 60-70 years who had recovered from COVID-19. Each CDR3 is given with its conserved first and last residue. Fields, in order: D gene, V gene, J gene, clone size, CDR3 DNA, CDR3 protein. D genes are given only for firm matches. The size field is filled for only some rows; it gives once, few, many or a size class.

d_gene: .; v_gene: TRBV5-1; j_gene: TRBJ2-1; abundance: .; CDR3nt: TGCGCCAGCAGCTTGCAGGGCGGGAACTCCTACAATGAGCAGTTCTTC; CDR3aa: CASSLQGGNSYNEQFF
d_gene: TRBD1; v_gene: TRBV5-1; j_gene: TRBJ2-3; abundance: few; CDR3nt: TGCGCCAGCAGCTTGGGGCAGGGGGCAGATACGCAGTATTTT; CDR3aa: CASSLGQGADTQYF
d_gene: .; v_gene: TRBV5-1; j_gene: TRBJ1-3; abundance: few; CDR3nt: TGCGCCAGCAGCTTGGCAGGGGACAAAGGAAACACCATATATTTT; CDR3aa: CASSLAGDKGNTIYF
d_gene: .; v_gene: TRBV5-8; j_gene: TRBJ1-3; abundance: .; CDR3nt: TGTGCCAGCAGTCTAGGACAGATTGGAAACACCATATATTTT; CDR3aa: CASSLGQIGNTIYF
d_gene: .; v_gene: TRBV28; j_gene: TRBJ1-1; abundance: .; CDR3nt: TGTGCCAGCAGTTTATCCACAGGCCGGGGGGTCACTGAAGCTTTCTTT; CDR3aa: CASSLSTGRGVTEAFF
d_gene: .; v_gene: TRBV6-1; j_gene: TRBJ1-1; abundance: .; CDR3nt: TGTGCCAGCAGTGAACCTCTCCGGGGAGCTTTCTTT; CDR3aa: CASSEPLRGAFF
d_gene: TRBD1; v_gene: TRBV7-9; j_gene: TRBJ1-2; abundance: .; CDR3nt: TGTGCCAGCAGAAGGGACAGGGATAACTATGGCTACACCTTC; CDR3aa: CASRRDRDNYGYTF
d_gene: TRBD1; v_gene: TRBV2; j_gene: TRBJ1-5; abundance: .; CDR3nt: TGTGCCAGCTCCCAGGGGGCTTGGAACAATCAGCCCCAGCATTTT; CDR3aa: CASSQGAWNNQPQHF
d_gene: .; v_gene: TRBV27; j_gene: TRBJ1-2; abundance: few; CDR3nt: TGTGCCAGCAGCCCTTCGGGAGGGCAGGGTGGCTCCTACTATGGCTACACCTTC; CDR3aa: CASSPSGGQGGSYYGYTF
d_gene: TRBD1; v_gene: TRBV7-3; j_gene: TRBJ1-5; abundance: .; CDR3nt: TGTGCCAGCAGCTTATACAGGGGAGGCAATCAGCCCCAGCATTTT; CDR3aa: CASSLYRGGNQPQHF